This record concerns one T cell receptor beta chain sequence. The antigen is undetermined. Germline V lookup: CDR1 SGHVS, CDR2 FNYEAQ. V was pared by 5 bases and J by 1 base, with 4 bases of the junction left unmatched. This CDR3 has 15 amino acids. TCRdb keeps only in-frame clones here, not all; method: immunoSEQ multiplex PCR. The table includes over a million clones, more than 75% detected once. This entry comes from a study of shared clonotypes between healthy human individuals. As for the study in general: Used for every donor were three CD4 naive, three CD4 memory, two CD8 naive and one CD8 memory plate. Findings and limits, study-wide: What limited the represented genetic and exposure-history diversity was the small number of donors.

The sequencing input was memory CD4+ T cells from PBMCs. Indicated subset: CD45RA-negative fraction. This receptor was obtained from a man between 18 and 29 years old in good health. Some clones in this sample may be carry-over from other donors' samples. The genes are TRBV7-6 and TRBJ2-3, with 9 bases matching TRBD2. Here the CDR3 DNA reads TGTGCCAGCAGCCCACTAGCGGGTCGCACAGATACGCAGTATTTT. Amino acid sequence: CASSPLAGRTDTQYF.